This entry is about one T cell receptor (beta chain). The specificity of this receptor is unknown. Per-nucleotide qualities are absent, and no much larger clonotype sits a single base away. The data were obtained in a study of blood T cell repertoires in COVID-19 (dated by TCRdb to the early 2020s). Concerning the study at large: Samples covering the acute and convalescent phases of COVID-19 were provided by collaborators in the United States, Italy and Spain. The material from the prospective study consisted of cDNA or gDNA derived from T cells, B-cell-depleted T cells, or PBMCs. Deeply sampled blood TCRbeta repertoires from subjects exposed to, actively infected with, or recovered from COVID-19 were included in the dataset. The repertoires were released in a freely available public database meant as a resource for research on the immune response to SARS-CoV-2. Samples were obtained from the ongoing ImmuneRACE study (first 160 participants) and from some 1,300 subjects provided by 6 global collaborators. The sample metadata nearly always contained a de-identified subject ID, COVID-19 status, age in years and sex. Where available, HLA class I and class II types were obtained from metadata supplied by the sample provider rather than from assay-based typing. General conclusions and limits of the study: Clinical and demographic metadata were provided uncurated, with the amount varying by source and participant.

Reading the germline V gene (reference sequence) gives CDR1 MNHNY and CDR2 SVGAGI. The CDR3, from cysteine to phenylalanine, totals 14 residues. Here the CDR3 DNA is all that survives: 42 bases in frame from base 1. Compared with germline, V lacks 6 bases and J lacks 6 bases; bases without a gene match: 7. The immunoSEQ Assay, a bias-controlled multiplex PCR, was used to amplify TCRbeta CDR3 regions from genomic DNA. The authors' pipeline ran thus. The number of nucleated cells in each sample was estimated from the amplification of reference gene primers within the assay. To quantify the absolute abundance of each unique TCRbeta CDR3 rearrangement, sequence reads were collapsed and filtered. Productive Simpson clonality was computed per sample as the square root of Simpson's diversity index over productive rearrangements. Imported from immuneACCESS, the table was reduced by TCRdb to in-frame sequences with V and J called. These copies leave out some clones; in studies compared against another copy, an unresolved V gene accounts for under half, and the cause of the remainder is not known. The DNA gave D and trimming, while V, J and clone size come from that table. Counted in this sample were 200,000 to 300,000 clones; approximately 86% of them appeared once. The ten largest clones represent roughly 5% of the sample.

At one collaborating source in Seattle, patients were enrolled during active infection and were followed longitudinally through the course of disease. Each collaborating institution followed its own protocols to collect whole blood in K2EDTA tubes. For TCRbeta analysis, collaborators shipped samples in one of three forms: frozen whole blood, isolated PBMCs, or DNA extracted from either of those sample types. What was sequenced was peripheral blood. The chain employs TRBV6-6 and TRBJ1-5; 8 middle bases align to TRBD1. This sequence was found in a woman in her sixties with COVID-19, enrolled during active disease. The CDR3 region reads CASRAGGAGQPQHF. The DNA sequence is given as TGTGCCAGCAGGGCAGGGGGCGCGGGTCAGCCCCAGCATTTT.